This passage covers 3 T cell receptor beta chains from one sample sequenced in a study of cytomegalovirus exposure and HLA in healthy donors. Both 60 Vbeta primers and 13 Jbeta primers went into the PCR. Sequencing was performed with immunoSEQ multiplex PCR; in TCRdb, only in-frame clones are kept and a portion is missing. The sample has some 170,000 clones; roughly 80% are singletons. Sequencing was performed on PBMCs. The origin of the receptors is a girl aged 10 to 17 in good health and CMV-seropositive.

The chain has TRBV6-5 and TRBJ1-1; weak D call: TRBD1 (6 bases). CDR3 length: 12 amino acids. Per germline, CDR1 MNHEY and CDR2 SVGAGI. The V and J ends lost 5 bases and 11 bases respectively, with 15 bases between them. The CDR3 sequence: CASSQGGIEAFF. In DNA form, the CDR3 reads TGTGCCAGCAGTCAAGGGGGTATTGAGGCTTTCTTT.

The chain uses TRBV27 and TRBJ2-1; 8 bases are shared with TRBD1. The CDR3 sequence is 16 residues long. Germline lookup yields CDR1 MNHEY and CDR2 SMNVEV (reference sequence). J gave up 0 bases and V 6 bases, and 7 bases lay outside the gene matches. The CDR3 coding sequence is TGTGCCAGCAGCAGGGACAGGAGTATCTCCTACAATGAGCAGTTCTTC. Translating gives CASSRDRSISYNEQFF.

The rearrangement joins TRBV9 to TRBJ2-2; tentatively, D is TRBD2 (6 bases). Germline values: CDR1 SGDLS, CDR2 YYNGEE. V was cut by 4 bases and J by 4 bases, with 11 bases left in between. The CDR3 loop spans 14 amino acids. The CDR3 region has the DNA TGTGCCAGCAGCCCGGGAGTGCTCACCGGGGAGCTGTTTTTT. Translating gives CASSPGVLTGELFF.